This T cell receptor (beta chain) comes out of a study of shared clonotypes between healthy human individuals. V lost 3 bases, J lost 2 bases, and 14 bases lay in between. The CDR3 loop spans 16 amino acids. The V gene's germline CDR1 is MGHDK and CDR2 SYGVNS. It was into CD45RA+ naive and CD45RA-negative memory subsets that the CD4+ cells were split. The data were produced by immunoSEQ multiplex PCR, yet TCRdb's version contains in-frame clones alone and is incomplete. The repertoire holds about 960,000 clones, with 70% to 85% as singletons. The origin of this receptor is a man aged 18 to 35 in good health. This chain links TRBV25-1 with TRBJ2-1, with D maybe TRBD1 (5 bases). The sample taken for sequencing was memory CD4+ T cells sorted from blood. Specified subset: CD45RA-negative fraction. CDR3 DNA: TGTGCCAGCAGTGAGGTACAGGCTTCAGCCTACAATGAGCAGTTCTTC. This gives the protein CASSEVQASAYNEQFF.